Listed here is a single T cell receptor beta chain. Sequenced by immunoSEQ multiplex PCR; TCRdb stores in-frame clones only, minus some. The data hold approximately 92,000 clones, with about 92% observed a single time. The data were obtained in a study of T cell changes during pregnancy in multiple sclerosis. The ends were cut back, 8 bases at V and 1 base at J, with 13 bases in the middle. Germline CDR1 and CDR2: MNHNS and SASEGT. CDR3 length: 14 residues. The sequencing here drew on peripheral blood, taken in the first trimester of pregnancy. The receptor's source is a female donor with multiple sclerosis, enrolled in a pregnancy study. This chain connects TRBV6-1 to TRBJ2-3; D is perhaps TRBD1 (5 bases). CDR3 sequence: CASGEQAGTDTQYF. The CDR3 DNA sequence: TGTGCCAGCGGAGAACAGGCGGGCACAGATACGCAGTATTTT.